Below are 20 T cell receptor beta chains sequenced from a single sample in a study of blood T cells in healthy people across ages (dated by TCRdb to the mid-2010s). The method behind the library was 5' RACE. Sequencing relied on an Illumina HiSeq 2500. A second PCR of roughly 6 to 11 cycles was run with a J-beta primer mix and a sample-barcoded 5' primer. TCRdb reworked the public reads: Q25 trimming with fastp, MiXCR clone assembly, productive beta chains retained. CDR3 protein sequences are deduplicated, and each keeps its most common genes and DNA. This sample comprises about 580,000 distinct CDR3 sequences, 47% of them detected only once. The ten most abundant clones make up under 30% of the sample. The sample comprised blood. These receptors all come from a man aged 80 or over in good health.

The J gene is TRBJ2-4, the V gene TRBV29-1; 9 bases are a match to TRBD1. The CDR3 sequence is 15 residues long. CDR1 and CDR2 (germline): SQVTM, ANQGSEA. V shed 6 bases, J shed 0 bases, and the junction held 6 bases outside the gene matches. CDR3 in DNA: TGCAGCGTACAGATACAGGGGGCAGCCAAAAACATTCAGTACTTC. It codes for CSVQIQGAAKNIQYF.

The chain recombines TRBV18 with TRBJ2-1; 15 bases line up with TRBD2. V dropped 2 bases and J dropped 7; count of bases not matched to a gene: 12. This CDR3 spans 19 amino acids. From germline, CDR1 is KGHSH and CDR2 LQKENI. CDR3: CASSPETGLAGGLKNEQFF. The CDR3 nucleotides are TGTGCCAGCTCACCAGAGACAGGACTAGCGGGGGGGCTTAAGAATGAGCAGTTCTTC.

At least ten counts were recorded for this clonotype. CDR3 region: CASTRGLAGVHEQFF. CDR3 bases: TGTGCCAGCACCCGGGGACTAGCGGGAGTTCATGAGCAGTTCTTC. The gene calls are TRBV7-9 and TRBJ2-1; the match to TRBD2 covers 14 bases. CDR1 and CDR2 (germline): SEHNR, FQNEAQ (reference sequence). CDR3 length equals 15 residues. Trimming removed 7 bases from V and 8 bases from J; junction bases left unmatched: 7.

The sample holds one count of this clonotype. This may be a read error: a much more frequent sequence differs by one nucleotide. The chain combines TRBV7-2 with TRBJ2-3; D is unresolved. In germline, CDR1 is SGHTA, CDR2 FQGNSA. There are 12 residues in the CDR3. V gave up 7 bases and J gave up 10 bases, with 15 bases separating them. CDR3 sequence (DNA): TGTGCCAGCATCTTTTCAATGAGTGCGCAGTATTTT. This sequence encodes CASIFSMSAQYF.

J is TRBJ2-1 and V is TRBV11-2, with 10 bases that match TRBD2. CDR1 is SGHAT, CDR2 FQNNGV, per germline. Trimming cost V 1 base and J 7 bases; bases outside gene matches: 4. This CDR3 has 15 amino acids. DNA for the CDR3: TGTGCCAGCAGCTTAGTTCTAGCGGGAGAGAATGAGCAGTTCTTC. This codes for CASSLVLAGENEQFF.

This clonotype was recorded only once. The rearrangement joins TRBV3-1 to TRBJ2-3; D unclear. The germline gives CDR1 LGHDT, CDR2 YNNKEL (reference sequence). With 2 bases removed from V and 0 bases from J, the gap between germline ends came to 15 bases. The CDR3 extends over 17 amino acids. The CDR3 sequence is CASSQPSEHFSTDTQYF. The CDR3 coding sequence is TGTGCCAGCAGCCAACCCTCAGAGCACTTCAGCACAGATACGCAGTATTTT.

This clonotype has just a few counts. The CDR3 region is CASSRGQGLYEQYF. Here the CDR3 DNA reads TGCGCCAGCAGCCGGGGACAGGGACTCTACGAGCAGTACTTC. The rearrangement joins TRBV5-1 to TRBJ2-7; 9 nucleotides match TRBD1. The CDR3 consists of 14 residues. J was trimmed by 3 bases and V by 4 bases; bases with no gene match: 5. Germline V gene lookup returns CDR1 SGHRS and CDR2 YFSETQ.

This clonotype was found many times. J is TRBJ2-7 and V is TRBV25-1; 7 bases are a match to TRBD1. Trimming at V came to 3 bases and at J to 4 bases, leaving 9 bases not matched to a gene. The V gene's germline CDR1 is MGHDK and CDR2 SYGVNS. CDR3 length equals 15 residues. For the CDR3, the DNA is TGTGCCAGCAGTGACCCGTCGGGACAGCTTTACGAGCAGTACTTC. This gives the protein CASSDPSGQLYEQYF.

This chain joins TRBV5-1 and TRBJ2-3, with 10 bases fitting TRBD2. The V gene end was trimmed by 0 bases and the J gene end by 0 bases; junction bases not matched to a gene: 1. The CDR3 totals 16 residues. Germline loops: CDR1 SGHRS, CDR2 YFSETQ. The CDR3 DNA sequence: TGCGCCAGCAGCTTGGGGGGACTAGCGAGCACAGATACGCAGTATTTT. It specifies CASSLGGLASTDTQYF.

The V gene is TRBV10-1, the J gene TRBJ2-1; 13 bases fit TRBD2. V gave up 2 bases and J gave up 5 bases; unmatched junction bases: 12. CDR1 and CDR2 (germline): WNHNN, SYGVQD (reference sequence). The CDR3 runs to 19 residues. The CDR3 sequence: CASSEDPGLAGCRDNEQFF. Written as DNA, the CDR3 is TGCGCCAGCAGTGAGGACCCGGGACTAGCGGGGTGTCGGGACAATGAGCAGTTCTTC.

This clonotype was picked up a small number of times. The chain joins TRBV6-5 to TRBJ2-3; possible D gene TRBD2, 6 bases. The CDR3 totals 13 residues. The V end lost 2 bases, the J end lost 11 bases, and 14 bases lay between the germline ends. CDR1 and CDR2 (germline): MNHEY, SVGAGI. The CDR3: CASSYTILALQYF. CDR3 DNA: TGTGCCAGCAGTTACACAATACTAGCCCTGCAGTATTTT.

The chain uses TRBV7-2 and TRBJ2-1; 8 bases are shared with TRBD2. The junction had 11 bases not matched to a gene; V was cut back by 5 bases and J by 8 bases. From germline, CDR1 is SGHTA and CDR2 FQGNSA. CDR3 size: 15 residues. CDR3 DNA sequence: TGTGCCAGCAGCACAAGACTAGCGCTGGGTCATGAGCAGTTCTTC. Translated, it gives CASSTRLALGHEQFF.

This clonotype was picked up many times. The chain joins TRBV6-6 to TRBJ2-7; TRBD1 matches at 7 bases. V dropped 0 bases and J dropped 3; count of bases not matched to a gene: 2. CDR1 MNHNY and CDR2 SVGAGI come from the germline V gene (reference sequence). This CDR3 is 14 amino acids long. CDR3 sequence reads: CASSYSGQNYEQYF. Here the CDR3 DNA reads TGTGCCAGCAGTTACTCGGGACAGAACTACGAGCAGTACTTC.

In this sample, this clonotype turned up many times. The CDR3 here is CASKPDTGSYEQYF. The CDR3 region has the DNA TGTGCCAGCAAACCCGACACGGGCTCCTACGAGCAGTACTTC. The chain links TRBV6-6 to TRBJ2-7; D uncertain. CDR3 size: 14 residues. The V and J ends lost 7 bases and 0 bases respectively, with 13 bases between them. CDR1 and CDR2 from the germline V gene are MNHNY and SVGAGI (reference sequence).

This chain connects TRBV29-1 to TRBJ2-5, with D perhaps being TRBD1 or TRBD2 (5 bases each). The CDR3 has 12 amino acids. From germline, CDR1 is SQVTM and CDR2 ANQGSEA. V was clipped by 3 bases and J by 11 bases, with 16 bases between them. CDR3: CSVERGDRGQYF. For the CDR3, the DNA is TGCAGCGTTGAGCGAGGGGACCGAGGGCAGTACTTC.

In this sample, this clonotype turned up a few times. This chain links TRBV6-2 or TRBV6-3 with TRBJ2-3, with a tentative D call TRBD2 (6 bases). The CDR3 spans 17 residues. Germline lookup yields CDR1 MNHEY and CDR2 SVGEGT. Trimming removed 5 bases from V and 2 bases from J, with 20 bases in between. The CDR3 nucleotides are TGTGCCAGCAGTCACCTCGAGCGGGCCGACCTCACAGATACGCAGTATTTT. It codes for CASSHLERADLTDTQYF.

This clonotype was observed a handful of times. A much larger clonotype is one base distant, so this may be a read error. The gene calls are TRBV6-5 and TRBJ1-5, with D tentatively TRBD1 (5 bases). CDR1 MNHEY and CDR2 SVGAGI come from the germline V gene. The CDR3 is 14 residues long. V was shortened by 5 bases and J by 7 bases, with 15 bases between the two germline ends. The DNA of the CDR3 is TGTGCCAGCAGTGCTTTCAGGGCCGACCAGCCCCAGCATTTT. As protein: CASSAFRADQPQHF.

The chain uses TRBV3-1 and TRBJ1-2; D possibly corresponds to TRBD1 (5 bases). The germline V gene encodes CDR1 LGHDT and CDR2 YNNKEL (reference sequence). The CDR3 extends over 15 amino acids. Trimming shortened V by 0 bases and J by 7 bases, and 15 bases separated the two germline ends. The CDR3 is CASSQDPSGRSGYTF. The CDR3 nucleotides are TGTGCCAGCAGCCAAGATCCTTCAGGGAGGAGTGGCTACACCTTC.

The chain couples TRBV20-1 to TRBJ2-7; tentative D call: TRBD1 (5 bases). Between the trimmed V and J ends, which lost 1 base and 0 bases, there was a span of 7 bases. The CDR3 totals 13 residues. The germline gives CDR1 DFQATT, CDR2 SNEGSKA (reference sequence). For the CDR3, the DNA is TGCAGTGCTAGAGGACAGCGCTCCTACGAGCAGTACTTC. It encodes CSARGQRSYEQYF.

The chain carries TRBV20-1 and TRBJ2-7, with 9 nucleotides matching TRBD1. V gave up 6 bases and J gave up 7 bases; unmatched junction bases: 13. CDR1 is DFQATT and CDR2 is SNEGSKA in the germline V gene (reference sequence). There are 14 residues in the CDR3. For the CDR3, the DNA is TGCAGTGCCCAGGCGGGACAGGGCCTGCGGGAGCAGTACTTC. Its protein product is CSAQAGQGLREQYF.